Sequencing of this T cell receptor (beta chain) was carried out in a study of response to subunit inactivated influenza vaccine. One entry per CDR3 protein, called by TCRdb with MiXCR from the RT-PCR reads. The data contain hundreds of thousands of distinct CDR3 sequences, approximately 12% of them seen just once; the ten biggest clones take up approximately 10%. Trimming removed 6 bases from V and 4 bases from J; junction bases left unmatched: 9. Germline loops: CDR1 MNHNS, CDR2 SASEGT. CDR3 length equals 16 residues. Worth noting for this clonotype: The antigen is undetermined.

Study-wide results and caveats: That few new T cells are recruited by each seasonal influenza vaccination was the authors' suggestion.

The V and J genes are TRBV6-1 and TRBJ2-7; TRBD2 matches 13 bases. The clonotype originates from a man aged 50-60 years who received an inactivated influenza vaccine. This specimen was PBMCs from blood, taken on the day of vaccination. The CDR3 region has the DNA TGTGCCAGCAGACGGGGGGGGACTAGCGGGAAATACGAGCAGTACTTC. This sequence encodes CASRRGGTSGKYEQYF.